Sequencing of this T cell receptor (beta chain) was carried out in a study of blood T cell repertoires in COVID-19. At the level of the study: Both acute and convalescent COVID-19 samples were obtained from the United States, Italy and Spain. PBMCs, B-cell-depleted T cells, or T cells were the source of the cDNA or gDNA that made up the material.

The V gene's germline CDR1 is SNHLY and CDR2 FYNNEI. This CDR3 has 14 residues. The V gene end was trimmed by 8 bases and the J gene end by 0 bases; junction bases not matched to a gene: 5. The table came from immunoSEQ multiplex PCR; TCRdb's copy has only in-frame clones and leaves some out. The table has around 170,000 clones, around 74% seen once. This chain uses TRBV2 with TRBJ2-5; 8 nucleotides agree with TRBD2. What was sequenced was peripheral blood. The receptor comes from a woman older than 75 with acute or convalescent COVID-19. CDR3 sequence reads: CASFKRGHQETQYF. The CDR3 nucleotides are TGTGCCAGCTTTAAGCGGGGGCACCAAGAGACCCAGTACTTC.